Listed here are 10 T cell receptor beta chains from one sample, sequenced in a study of cytomegalovirus exposure and HLA in healthy donors. Primers included in the PCR were 60 Vbeta and 13 Jbeta primers. Only in-frame clones appear in the TCRdb table, and some are missing; sequencing was by immunoSEQ multiplex PCR. The data hold 150,000 to 200,000 clones, with about 90% observed a single time. Sequenced material: PBMCs. All receptors derive from a girl less than two years old in good health and CMV-seronegative.

The chain recombines TRBV5-1 with TRBJ1-2; 8 nucleotides line up with TRBD1. This CDR3 is 14 amino acids long. Germline trimming cut 0 bases from V and 7 bases from J; bases unmatched to any gene: 5. The V gene's germline CDR1 is SGHRS and CDR2 YFSETQ. The CDR3 coding sequence is TGCGCCAGCAGCTTGGTCGGACAGGGCGGTGGCTACACCTTC. Its translation: CASSLVGQGGGYTF.

The rearrangement links TRBV30 to TRBJ2-5; the D gene is possibly TRBD2 (5 bases). Trimming removed 0 bases at V and 2 bases at J, with 16 bases between. The CDR3 extends over 16 amino acids. In germline, CDR1 is GTSNPN, CDR2 SVGIG (reference sequence). The CDR3 sequence: CAWSVTVALEQETQYF. The CDR3 nucleotides read TGTGCCTGGAGTGTAACCGTAGCGTTGGAACAAGAGACCCAGTACTTC.

This chain uses TRBV7-6 with TRBJ1-3, with D possibly matching TRBD1 (5 bases). Germline CDR1 reads SGHVS; CDR2 reads FNYEAQ. CDR3 length: 15 residues. Trimming shortened V by 4 bases and J by 0 bases, and 10 bases separated the two germline ends. The CDR3 bases are TGTGCCAGCAGCTCGGGACTCTCCTCTGGAAACACCATATATTTT. Amino acids: CASSSGLSSGNTIYF.

The gene calls are TRBV9 and TRBJ2-1, with 7 bases fitting TRBD2. With V trimmed by 4 bases and J by 4 bases, 5 bases remained unmatched. Germline V CDR1 and CDR2: SGDLS, YYNGEE. This CDR3 is 14 amino acids long. CDR3 sequence: CASSPGTKYNEQFF. CDR3 nucleotide sequence: TGTGCCAGCAGCCCCGGGACTAAATACAATGAGCAGTTCTTC.

The count of this clone is one. This chain joins TRBV18 and TRBJ1-2; D possibly corresponds to TRBD1 (5 bases). The CDR3 has 15 residues. Trimming shortened V by 4 bases and J by 3 bases, and 15 bases separated the two germline ends. Per germline, CDR1 KGHSH and CDR2 LQKENI. CDR3 sequence: CASSLGGGTDYGYTF. As DNA, the CDR3 is TGTGCCAGCTCACTAGGCGGGGGGACGGACTATGGCTACACCTTC. Filled out from reference TRBV18 and TRBJ1-2, the complete variable domain reads NAGVMQNPRHLVRRRGQEARLRCSPMKGHSHVYWYRQLPEEGLKFMVYLQKENIIDESGMPKERFSAEFPKEGPSILRIQQVVRGDSAAYFCASSLGGGTDYGYTFGSGTRLTVV.

The CDR3 DNA sequence: TGTGCCAGCAGCCGGACAGGGTATGGCTACACCTTC. It translates to CASSRTGYGYTF. The chain carries TRBV2 and TRBJ1-2, with 8 bases lining up with TRBD1. The germline V gene encodes CDR1 SNHLY and CDR2 FYNNEI. With V trimmed by 6 bases and J by 5 bases, 2 bases remained unmatched. The CDR3 runs 12 residues.

This clone was observed once. The genes are TRBV5-1 and TRBJ2-1; 7 nucleotides agree with TRBD2. CDR1 is SGHRS and CDR2 is YFSETQ in the germline V gene. With V trimmed by 0 bases and J by 6 bases, 3 bases remained unmatched. The CDR3 covers 14 residues. In nucleotides, the CDR3 is TGCGCCAGCAGCTTGGCCGCGGGAGTCAATGAGCAGTTCTTC. This translates into CASSLAAGVNEQFF.

In nucleotides, the CDR3 is TGCGCCAGCAGCCCGACAGGGGGTGGTTCCTACGAGCAGTACTTC. It is translated as CASSPTGGGSYEQYF. The V gene is TRBV5-1, the J gene TRBJ2-7, with 9 bases matching TRBD1. Germline-derived CDR1 and CDR2 are SGHRS and YFSETQ. Germline trimming cut 4 bases from V and 1 base from J; bases unmatched to any gene: 6. This CDR3 has 15 amino acids. The full variable domain, with the rest looked up from reference TRBV5-1 and TRBJ2-7, is KAGVTQTPRYLIKTRGQQVTLSCSPISGHRSVSWYQQTPGQGLQFLFEYFSETQRNKGNFPGRFSGRQFSNSRSEMNVSTLELGDSALYLCASSPTGGGSYEQYFGPGTRLTVT.

The gene calls are TRBV6-1 and TRBJ1-5, with TRBD1 as a possible D gene (5 bases). V dropped 3 bases and J dropped 5 bases, with 14 bases sitting between them. CDR1 and CDR2 from the germline V gene are MNHNS and SASEGT. There are 15 residues in the CDR3. CDR3 DNA: TGTGCCAGCAGTGATCAGCAGGGCTTTGATCAGCCCCAGCATTTT. As protein: CASSDQQGFDQPQHF.

The chain links TRBV19 to TRBJ2-1; 7 bases map to TRBD2. The CDR3 spans 17 residues. V was pared by 0 bases and J by 3 bases, with 8 bases of the junction left unmatched. Looked up from germline, CDR1 is LNHDA and CDR2 is SQIVND (reference sequence). The CDR3 bases are TGTGCCAGTAGTATAGATCGCGCGGGAGTCAACTACAATGAGCAGTTCTTC. It yields the protein CASSIDRAGVNYNEQFF.